Detailed here is one T cell receptor (beta chain). Its antigen is still unknown. The germline CDR1 and CDR2 sequences are MNHEY and SMNVEV (reference sequence). V was pared by 5 bases and J by 1 base, with 10 bases between. The CDR3 length is 14 residues. Then a second PCR, running about 6 to 12 cycles, was carried out with a sample-barcoded 5' primer and a J-beta primer mix. A template-switch adaptor with 12 random nucleotides tagged each cDNA molecule. TCRdb re-analysed the 5' RACE reads in MiXCR, keeping a single row per CDR3 protein. Found here are 1.5 million to 2 million distinct CDR3 sequences, roughly 43% of them singletons; the top ten hold more than 20%. This specimen belongs to a study of blood T cells in healthy people across ages. Study-level findings and limits: Per million T cells, TCR beta diversity dropped roughly linearly as age increased. Both naive CD4+ cell counts and diversity were greater in long-lived donors than in aged donors.

The sample taken for sequencing was blood. The rearrangement links TRBV27 to TRBJ2-3; no firm D call. The source of this sequence is a human donor in good health. This CDR3 reads CASSTSRGTDTQYF. In DNA form, the CDR3 reads TGTGCCAGCAGTACGTCTAGAGGCACAGATACGCAGTATTTT.